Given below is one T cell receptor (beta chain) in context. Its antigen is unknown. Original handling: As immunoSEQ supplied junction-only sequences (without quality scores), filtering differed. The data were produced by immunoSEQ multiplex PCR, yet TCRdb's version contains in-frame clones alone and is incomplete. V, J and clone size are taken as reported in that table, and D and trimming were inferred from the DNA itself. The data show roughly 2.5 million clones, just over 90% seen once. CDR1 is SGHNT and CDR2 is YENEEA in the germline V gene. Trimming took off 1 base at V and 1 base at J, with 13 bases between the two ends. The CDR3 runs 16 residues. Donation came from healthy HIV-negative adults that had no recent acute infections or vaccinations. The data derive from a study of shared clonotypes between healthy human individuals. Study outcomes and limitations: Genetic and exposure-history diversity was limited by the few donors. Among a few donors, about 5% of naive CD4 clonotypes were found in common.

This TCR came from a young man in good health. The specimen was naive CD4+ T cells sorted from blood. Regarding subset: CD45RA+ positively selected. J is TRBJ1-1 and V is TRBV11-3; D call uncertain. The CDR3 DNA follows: TGTGCCAGCAGCTTAGGCCGGCCCGGAGGGAACACTGAAGCTTTCTTT. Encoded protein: CASSLGRPGGNTEAFF.